Listed below are T cell receptor beta chains from one sample, sequenced in a study of blood T cell repertoires in COVID-19. The assay was immunoSEQ multiplex PCR, and TCRdb's table has in-frame clones only and misses some. In the table there are 380,000 or so clones, 88% of which are singletons. Sequencing used PBMCs or T cells enriched from blood (not recorded which). These receptor sequences come from a woman in her forties with acute COVID-19. CDR3s include the opening cysteine and the closing phenylalanine or tryptophan. The order of the fields is D gene, J gene, V gene, clone size, CDR3 DNA, CDR3 protein. A D gene is named only where the DNA matches it firmly. Clone size is given for some rows only: seen once, a few or many times, or a class if the clone is expanded.

TRBD1 | TRBJ2-3 | TRBV12-3/TRBV12-4 | - | TGTGCCAGCAGTCAGGACAGGGGAGATACGCAGTATTTT | CASSQDRGDTQYF
TRBD1 | TRBJ1-6 | TRBV30 | - | TGTGCCTGGAGCGTACAGGGGTTTGCACCCCTCCACTTT | CAWSVQGFAPLHF
- | TRBJ1-6 | TRBV10-2 | - | TGCGCCAGCTCCCGCGGGGATAATTCACCCCTCCACTTT | CASSRGDNSPLHF
- | TRBJ1-4 | TRBV5-1 | - | TGCGCCAGCAGCTTGGAAGCCGGCGGAGCGGGTGAAAAACTGTTTTTT | CASSLEAGGAGEKLFF
- | TRBJ1-2 | TRBV19 | - | TGTGCCAGTAGTATTGAGGGTAGAGGCTACACCTTC | CASSIEGRGYTF
- | TRBJ1-1 | TRBV9 | - | TGTGCCAGCAGCTCCGCTGATAGGGAGGCTTTCTTT | CASSSADREAFF
TRBD2 | TRBJ2-3 | TRBV19 | - | TGTGCCAGTCGACTAGCGGGGGGGGAGGATACGCAGTATTTT | CASRLAGGEDTQYF
- | TRBJ2-5 | TRBV12-3/TRBV12-4 | - | TGTGCCAGCAGTTTAGACAGCCAAGAGACCCAGTACTTC | CASSLDSQETQYF
- | TRBJ2-3 | TRBV5-5 | once | TGTGCCAGCAGCTCAGGGCGGAGCACAGATACGCAGTATTTT | CASSSGRSTDTQYF
- | TRBJ1-2 | TRBV15 | - | TGTGCCACCAGCAGAGCCACCGGGGGCTATGGCTACACCTTC | CATSRATGGYGYTF
- | TRBJ1-1 | TRBV19 | - | TGTGCCAGTAGTATTTTCGGGGAGAACACTGAAGCTTTCTTT | CASSIFGENTEAFF
- | TRBJ2-7 | TRBV4-2 | - | TGTGCCAGCAGCCAAACTAAACAGGGCTCCTACGAGCAGTACTTC | CASSQTKQGSYEQYF
- | TRBJ2-1 | TRBV3-1/TRBV3-2 | - | TGTGCCAGCAGCCTAGGGGGACGGGAGCAGTTCTTC | CASSLGGREQFF
- | TRBJ1-5 | TRBV6-1 | - | TGTGCCAGCAGTGAATACGCACAGCTCAATCAGCCCCAGCATTTT | CASSEYAQLNQPQHF
- | TRBJ2-3 | TRBV13 | - | TGTGCCAGCAGCCCCCGACAGCAACCCATTTCTGGTACGCAGTATTTT | CASSPRQQPISGTQYF
- | TRBJ1-2 | TRBV11-2 | - | TGTGCCAGCAGCTTAGCCAGCGGCTATGGCTACACCTTC | CASSLASGYGYTF
- | TRBJ1-4 | TRBV5-5 | - | TGTGCCAGCAGCTTGACCGGGGCGGGAGAAAAACTGTTTTTT | CASSLTGAGEKLFF
- | TRBJ2-5 | TRBV12-3/TRBV12-4 | - | TGTGCCAGCAGTTTATTGGCCCAAGAGACCCAGTACTTC | CASSLLAQETQYF
- | TRBJ2-7 | TRBV30 | - | TGTGCCTGGAGTGCCGCGGGGGCCGGAAGATACGAGCAGTACTTC | CAWSAAGAGRYEQYF
- | TRBJ1-6 | TRBV20-1 | - | TGCAGTGCTAGTAAGCGGTCCTCACCCCTCCACTTT | CSASKRSSPLHF
TRBD1 | TRBJ1-5 | TRBV2 | - | TGTGCCAGCAGTGTACAGACCGGGACAGGGGGGAATCAGCCCCAGCATTTT | CASSVQTGTGGNQPQHF
- | TRBJ1-1 | TRBV19 | - | TGTGCCAGTAGTATGGACACCATCACTGAAGCTTTCTTT | CASSMDTITEAFF
TRBD1 | TRBJ2-7 | TRBV5-4 | - | TGTGCCAGCAGCCCTGGACAGGTCACCTACGAGCAGTACTTC | CASSPGQVTYEQYF
- | TRBJ2-1 | TRBV27 | - | TGTGCCAGCAAGGAGGGATACAATGAGCAGTTCTTC | CASKEGYNEQFF
TRBD1 | TRBJ1-1 | TRBV4-1 | - | TGCGCCAGCAGCCAAGAGGCCACAGGGGATGGGGCTTTCTTT | CASSQEATGDGAFF